The clone carrying this T cell receptor (beta chain) was recorded once. What it binds is not known. This sample is part of a study of identifying expanded T cells in peripheral blood. Study results and limitations: Variance in clone template counts between two-week samples significantly increased with total template count across all healthy donors. About 1.3 clones differed between technical replicates, versus roughly 17 and 20 over time.

No infections or other immune events were documented during collection. Profiled with immunoSEQ multiplex PCR; TCRdb holds only in-frame clones, not every one. There are about 100,000 clones in the sample; 85% to 90% occur only once, and 3.9% lies in the top ten. The junction had 4 bases not matched to a gene; V was cut back by 5 bases and J by 2 bases. There are 14 residues in the CDR3. Germline CDR1 reads LGHNA; CDR2 reads YNFKEQ. The receptor was derived from a person aged 18 to 70 in good health. The chain uses TRBV4-2 and TRBJ2-7, with 9 bases identical to TRBD1. Sample: blood. This chain's CDR3 is CASSSRDRAYEQYF. CDR3 nucleotide sequence: TGTGCCAGCAGCTCCCGGGACAGGGCCTACGAGCAGTACTTC.